A single sample is the source of the 29 T cell receptor beta chains below, sequenced in a study of cytomegalovirus exposure and HLA in healthy donors. The PCR had 60 Vbeta and 13 Jbeta primers. Here immunoSEQ multiplex PCR was the method, and the copy in TCRdb shows in-frame clones only, minus some. The sample data list 200,000 to 250,000 clones. The sequencing input was PBMCs. The receptor source for this set is a woman aged 25 to 39 in good health and CMV-seropositive.

The rearrangement uses TRBV5-1 and TRBJ2-3; 8 nucleotides agree with TRBD2. V lost 4 bases and J lost 2; bases outside the gene matches: 6. The CDR3 length is 15 residues. Looked up from germline, CDR1 is SGHRS and CDR2 is YFSETQ. The CDR3, as DNA: TGCGCCAGCAGCGGCGGGACTAGTGTCACAGATACGCAGTATTTT. It yields the protein CASSGGTSVTDTQYF.

V and J are TRBV2 and TRBJ2-2, with D perhaps TRBD2 (5 bases). Trimming removed 2 bases from V and 3 bases from J, with 16 bases in between. The germline CDR1 and CDR2 sequences are SNHLY and FYNNEI. The length of the CDR3 is 17 residues. The CDR3 DNA sequence: TGTGCCAGCAGTGAAACCCTCTCCGGACTCTACACCGGGGAGCTGTTTTTT. It encodes CASSETLSGLYTGELFF.

The rearrangement links TRBV27 to TRBJ1-2; weak D call: TRBD1 (6 bases). Per germline, CDR1 MNHEY and CDR2 SMNVEV (reference sequence). CDR3 size: 16 residues. The V gene lost 3 bases and the J gene lost 2 bases, with 16 bases spanning the gap. In nucleotides, the CDR3 is TGTGCCAGCAGTTTGGGGGCAGCATATAGGAACTATGGCTACACCTTC. This sequence encodes CASSLGAAYRNYGYTF.

V and J are TRBV11-2 and TRBJ2-5; tentatively, D is TRBD2 (5 bases). The CDR3 contains 12 residues. V was pared by 5 bases and J by 5 bases, with 9 bases between. Germline V gene sequence: CDR1 SGHAT, CDR2 FQNNGV. The CDR3 region has the DNA TGTGCCAGCAGCCTATCGGGGGAGACCCAGTACTTC. It codes for CASSLSGETQYF.

This chain links TRBV5-1 with TRBJ1-4, with a possible D match to TRBD1 (5 bases). This CDR3 has 16 residues. Germline V gene data show CDR1 as SGHRS and CDR2 as YFSETQ. Trimming left V 0 bases short and J 5 bases short, with 14 bases between. Here the CDR3 reads CASSLAVGRGNEKLFF. The CDR3 region has the DNA TGCGCCAGCAGCTTGGCCGTGGGACGGGGGAATGAAAAACTGTTTTTT.

The chain carries TRBV5-4 and TRBJ2-7, with 9 bases matching TRBD1. J lost 4 bases, V lost 4 bases, and 6 bases had no gene match. The germline gives CDR1 SGHNT, CDR2 YYREEE (reference sequence). The CDR3 length is 14 residues. The CDR3 DNA is TGTGCCAGCAGCCCCGGGACAGGGATTTACGAGCAGTACTTC. Translating it yields CASSPGTGIYEQYF.

The chain joins TRBV6-1 to TRBJ1-3; D is possibly TRBD1 (5 bases). The germline V gene has CDR1 MNHNS and CDR2 SASEGT. The V end lost 6 bases, the J end lost 2 bases, and 8 bases lay between the germline ends. The CDR3 extends over 13 amino acids. The CDR3 sequence: CASREGTGNTIYF. In DNA form, the CDR3 reads TGTGCCAGCAGGGAGGGGACTGGAAACACCATATATTTT.

The chain recombines TRBV28 with TRBJ1-5; 9 bases agree with TRBD1. CDR3 length: 14 amino acids. J was trimmed by 7 bases and V by 2 bases; bases with no gene match: 3. CDR1 and CDR2 (germline): MDHEN, SYDVKM. DNA of the CDR3: TGTGCCAGCAGTTTAACAGGGGGCGGACAGCCCCAGCATTTT. Encoded protein: CASSLTGGGQPQHF.

J is TRBJ2-2 and V is TRBV28; 10 positions match TRBD2. Unmatched junction bases numbered 8, after V lost 8 bases and J lost 5 bases. The CDR3 is made up of 15 amino acids. Looked up from germline, CDR1 is MDHEN and CDR2 is SYDVKM. The CDR3 region is CASCLAGVVTGELFF. The CDR3 DNA sequence: TGTGCCAGCTGCCTAGCGGGAGTTGTTACCGGGGAGCTGTTTTTT.

Turning to this clone: The same CDR3 can be traced to other DNA sequences in this sample. DNA for the CDR3: TGTGCCAGCAGCTTACGGTTGAACACTGAAGCTTTCTTT. This gives the protein CASSLRLNTEAFF. The chain carries TRBV11-2 and TRBJ1-1; D gene uncertain. Germline values: CDR1 SGHAT, CDR2 FQNNGV. Trimming removed 2 bases from V and 0 bases from J, with 4 bases in between. The CDR3 consists of 13 residues.

J is TRBJ1-5 and V is TRBV7-8, with 7 bases fitting TRBD1. Germline V gene data show CDR1 as SGHVS and CDR2 as FQNEAQ. Trimming removed 6 bases from V and 4 bases from J; junction bases left unmatched: 3. The CDR3 is 13 amino acids. The CDR3 nucleotides read TGTGCCAGCAGGCTGGGACAGAATCAGCCCCAGCATTTT. This encodes CASRLGQNQPQHF.

The chain couples TRBV6-6 to TRBJ2-1; 10 bases fit TRBD1. Trimming at V came to 6 bases and at J to 8 bases, leaving 13 bases not matched to a gene. Germline CDR1 is MNHNY and CDR2 is SVGAGI (reference sequence). CDR3 length: 16 amino acids. CDR3 coding DNA: TGTGCCAGCAGCCAATCCCCGGGACAGGGGATTCATGAGCAGTTCTTC. It is translated as CASSQSPGQGIHEQFF.

This chain links TRBV7-9 with TRBJ1-6; D is ambiguous. The CDR3 has 13 amino acids. Trimming pared 6 bases from V and 8 bases from J, leaving 11 bases between. The V gene's germline CDR1 is SEHNR and CDR2 FQNEAQ (reference sequence). CDR3 coding DNA: TGTGCCAGCAGTCCCCTCGGGGATTCACCCCTCCACTTT. It yields the protein CASSPLGDSPLHF.

V is TRBV30 and J is TRBJ1-3; D is unresolved. Germline V CDR1 and CDR2: GTSNPN, SVGIG (reference sequence). This CDR3 is built from 14 residues. Trimming pared 0 bases from V and 4 bases from J, leaving 10 bases between. The CDR3 sequence is CAWSVLRPGNTIYF. The CDR3 DNA is TGTGCCTGGAGTGTACTGAGGCCGGGAAACACCATATATTTT.

The rearrangement links TRBV4-3 to TRBJ1-2, with a tentative D call TRBD1 (6 bases). V lost 1 base, J lost 4 bases, and 7 bases lay in between. The CDR3 length is 13 residues. CDR1 and CDR2 (germline): LGHNA, YSLEER. CDR3 sequence: CASSQAQGYGYTF. The CDR3 DNA reads as TGCGCCAGCAGCCAAGCACAGGGCTATGGCTACACCTTC.

The rearrangement links TRBV5-6 to TRBJ2-3; 7 positions match TRBD1. CDR3 length equals 14 residues. Germline CDR1 reads SGHDT; CDR2 reads YYEEEE. V was clipped by 1 base and J by 6 bases; unmatched bases: 5. CDR3 in amino acids: CASSLRARGDTQYF. DNA of the CDR3: TGTGCCAGCAGCTTGAGGGCCAGGGGGGATACGCAGTATTTT.

The chain has TRBV18 and TRBJ1-2, with 9 bases identical to TRBD1. The J segment lost 4 bases and the V segment lost 6 bases, leaving 6 bases of the junction unmatched. The CDR3 runs to 14 residues. Germline CDR1 is KGHSH and CDR2 is LQKENI. The CDR3 nucleotides read TGTGCCAGCTCGGGTGGACAGGGGAGCTATGGCTACACCTTC. It yields the protein CASSGGQGSYGYTF.

V gene TRBV6-1 combines with J gene TRBJ2-7, with a tentative D call TRBD1 (7 bases). Looked up from germline, CDR1 is MNHNS and CDR2 is SASEGT. Trimming cost V 2 bases and J 7 bases, with 18 bases left between them. The CDR3 sequence is 15 residues long. CDR3 in amino acids: CASSESTVSGGEQYF. Here the CDR3 DNA reads TGTGCCAGCAGTGAAAGTACGGTGTCAGGGGGGGAGCAGTACTTC.

The chain joins TRBV6-5 to TRBJ2-7, with 8 bases aligning to TRBD2. The CDR3 runs 14 residues. Germline CDR1 reads MNHEY; CDR2 reads SVGAGI. The V gene end was trimmed by 7 bases and the J gene end by 6 bases; junction bases not matched to a gene: 11. The CDR3 bases are TGTGCCAGCACCTCCGCCGGGCTAGCGGGCGAGCAGTACTTC. This sequence encodes CASTSAGLAGEQYF.

V and J are TRBV7-9 and TRBJ2-5; 10 bases are shared with TRBD1. Unmatched junction bases numbered 4, after V lost 5 bases and J lost 4 bases. The CDR3 sequence is 14 residues long. Germline CDR1 reads SEHNR; CDR2 reads FQNEAQ (reference sequence). CDR3 in DNA: TGTGCCAGCAGCCCTGGACAGGGGGGAGAGACCCAGTACTTC. It codes for CASSPGQGGETQYF.

The rearrangement uses TRBV7-9 and TRBJ2-2; 9 positions agree with TRBD2. Germline trimming cut 4 bases from V and 6 bases from J; bases unmatched to any gene: 6. Per the germline V gene, CDR1 is SEHNR and CDR2 is FQNEAQ (reference sequence). The CDR3 is made up of 15 amino acids. The CDR3: CASSSRGGGAGELFF. The DNA for the CDR3 is TGTGCCAGCAGCTCGCGGGGGGGCGGAGCCGGGGAGCTGTTTTTT. Full variable domain (outside the CDR3, taken from reference TRBV7-9 and TRBJ2-2): DTGVSQNPRHKITKRGQNVTFRCDPISEHNRLYWYRQTLGQGPEFLTYFQNEAQLEKSRLLSDRFSAERPKGSFSTLEIQRTEQGDSAMYLCASSSRGGGAGELFFGEGSRLTVL.

V is TRBV2 and J is TRBJ2-1; TRBD2 might be the D (6 bases). This CDR3 spans 15 amino acids. CDR1 and CDR2 (germline): SNHLY, FYNNEI. Trimming left V 10 bases short and J 4 bases short, with 20 bases between. This chain's CDR3 is CATSGGRKGYNEQFF. The CDR3 DNA is TGTGCCACCTCAGGAGGGAGAAAGGGGTACAATGAGCAGTTCTTC.

The chain carries TRBV7-2 and TRBJ2-5, with D unclear. Trimming took 3 bases from V and 4 from J, leaving 6 bases between them. From germline, CDR1 is SGHTA and CDR2 FQGNSA. The CDR3 is 12 amino acids. The CDR3 DNA reads as TGTGCCAGCAGCTTCGGAGCAGAGACCCAGTACTTC. This gives the protein CASSFGAETQYF.

The chain uses TRBV30 and TRBJ1-4; a weak D match, TRBD1 (5 bases). V was clipped by 2 bases and J by 7 bases, with 17 bases between them. CDR3 length: 15 amino acids. Germline V CDR1 and CDR2: GTSNPN, SVGIG (reference sequence). In DNA, the CDR3 is TGTGCCTGGAGTTACGTGCACCCCAGGGTTGAAAAACTGTTTTTT. It yields the protein CAWSYVHPRVEKLFF.

As to this clone: One end of the junction varies from germline; a read error may be responsible. The chain is built from TRBV19 and TRBJ2-7, with 7 positions matching TRBD2. The CDR3 is made up of 14 amino acids. Germline-derived CDR1 and CDR2 are LNHDA and SQIVND (reference sequence). CDR3 DNA sequence: TGTGCCAGTAGTCGATGGGGGGAGGGCTACGAGCAGTGCTTC. This codes for CASSRWGEGYEQCF.

V usage is TRBV19 and J usage is TRBJ2-6, with TRBD1 matching 11 bases. With 1 base clipped from V and 4 bases from J, the junction kept 3 bases outside the gene matches. The CDR3 is 17 residues long. From germline, CDR1 is LNHDA and CDR2 SQIVND (reference sequence). CDR3 protein: CASSIGGQGGGANVLTF. The CDR3 DNA reads TGTGCCAGTAGTATAGGGGGACAGGGGGGAGGGGCCAACGTCCTGACTTTC. The full variable domain, completed using reference TRBV19 and TRBJ2-6, is DGGITQSPKYLFRKEGQNVTLSCEQNLNHDAMYWYRQDPGQGLRLIYYSQIVNDFQKGDIAEGYSVSREKKESFPLTVTSAQKNPTAFYLCASSIGGQGGGANVLTFGAGSRLTVL.

The chain links TRBV9 to TRBJ1-5; TRBD1 matches 8 bases. The CDR3 covers 14 residues. Trimming took 4 bases from V and 4 from J; bases not matched to a gene: 4. Germline V gene sequence: CDR1 SGDLS, CDR2 YYNGEE. This CDR3 reads CASSPRTGNQPQHF. The CDR3 nucleotides read TGTGCCAGCAGCCCCCGGACAGGGAATCAGCCCCAGCATTTT. Full variable domain (outside the CDR3, taken from reference TRBV9 and TRBJ1-5): DSGVTQTPKHLITATGQRVTLRCSPRSGDLSVYWYQQSLDQGLQFLIQYYNGEERAKGNILERFSAQQFPDLHSELNLSSLELGDSALYFCASSPRTGNQPQHFGDGTRLSIL.

This chain connects TRBV7-2 to TRBJ2-7; D ambiguous. CDR3 length: 12 amino acids. CDR1 is SGHTA and CDR2 is FQGNSA in the germline V gene. The V end was cut by 3 bases, the J end by 3 bases, with 6 bases between. The CDR3 nucleotides read TGTGCCAGCAGCTTCTTAAACTACGAGCAGTACTTC. This gives the protein CASSFLNYEQYF.

The chain links TRBV4-3 to TRBJ2-1, with 11 bases fitting TRBD2. Germline lookup yields CDR1 LGHNA and CDR2 YSLEER. The CDR3 length is 14 residues. With V trimmed by 3 bases and J by 8 bases, 3 bases remained unmatched. In DNA, the CDR3 is TGCGCCAGCAGCCATAGCGGGAGGGGTGATGAGCAGTTCTTC. Protein sequence: CASSHSGRGDEQFF.